This TCR beta chain was captured by sequencing in a study of CD8 T cells in ankylosing spondylitis. Study-wide findings and caveats: The study looked at matched synovial fluid samples from ankylosing spondylitis patients. Disease-linked clones were reported to be significantly enriched there.

Concerning this clonotype itself: Its cognate antigen is unknown.

TCRdb reanalysed the 5' RACE reads using MiXCR and keeps one entry per CDR3 protein. The repertoire includes some 130,000 distinct CDR3 sequences, approximately 14% of them detected once, and under 3% sits in the top ten. The sample was blood, either unsorted or a sorted T cell fraction (not recorded which). The TCR was taken from a female donor with ankylosing spondylitis or in good health (not recorded which).

Written as DNA, the CDR3 is TGTGCCAGCAGCTTTAGGGGGTCAATCACTGAAGCTTTCTTT. Translation: CASSFRGSITEAFF. The chain carries TRBV11-2 and TRBJ1-1; D may be TRBD1 (6 bases). The CDR3 contains 14 residues. CDR1 and CDR2 (germline): SGHAT, FQNNGV. V was clipped by 3 bases and J by 4 bases, with 12 bases between them.